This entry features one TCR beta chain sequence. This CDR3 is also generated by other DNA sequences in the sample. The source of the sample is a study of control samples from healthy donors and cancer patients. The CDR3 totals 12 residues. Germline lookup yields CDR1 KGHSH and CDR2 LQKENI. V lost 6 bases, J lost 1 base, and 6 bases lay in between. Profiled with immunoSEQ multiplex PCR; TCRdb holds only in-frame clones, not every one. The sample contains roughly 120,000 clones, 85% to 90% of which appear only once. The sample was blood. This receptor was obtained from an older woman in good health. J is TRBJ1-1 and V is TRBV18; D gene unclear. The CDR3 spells CASSPGNTEAFF. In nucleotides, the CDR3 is TGTGCCAGCTCCCCTGGGAACACTGAAGCTTTCTTT. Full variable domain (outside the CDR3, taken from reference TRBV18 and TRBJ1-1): NAGVMQNPRHLVRRRGQEARLRCSPMKGHSHVYWYRQLPEEGLKFMVYLQKENIIDESGMPKERFSAEFPKEGPSILRIQQVVRGDSAAYFCASSPGNTEAFFGQGTRLTVV.